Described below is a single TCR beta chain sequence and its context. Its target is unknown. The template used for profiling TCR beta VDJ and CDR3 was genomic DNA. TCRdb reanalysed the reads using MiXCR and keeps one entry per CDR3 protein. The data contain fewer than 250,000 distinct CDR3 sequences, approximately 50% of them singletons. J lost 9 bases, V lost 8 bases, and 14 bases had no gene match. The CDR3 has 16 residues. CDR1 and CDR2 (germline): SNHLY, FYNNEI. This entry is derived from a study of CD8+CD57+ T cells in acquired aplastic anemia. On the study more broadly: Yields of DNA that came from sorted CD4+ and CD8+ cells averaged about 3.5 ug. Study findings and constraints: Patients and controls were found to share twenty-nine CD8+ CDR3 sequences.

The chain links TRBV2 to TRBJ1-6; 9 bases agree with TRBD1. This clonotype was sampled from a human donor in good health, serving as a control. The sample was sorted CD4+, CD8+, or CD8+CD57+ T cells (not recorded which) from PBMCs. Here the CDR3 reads CASGGPGQGASSPLHF. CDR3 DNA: TGTGCCAGCGGGGGGCCGGGACAGGGCGCCTCTTCACCCCTCCACTTT.